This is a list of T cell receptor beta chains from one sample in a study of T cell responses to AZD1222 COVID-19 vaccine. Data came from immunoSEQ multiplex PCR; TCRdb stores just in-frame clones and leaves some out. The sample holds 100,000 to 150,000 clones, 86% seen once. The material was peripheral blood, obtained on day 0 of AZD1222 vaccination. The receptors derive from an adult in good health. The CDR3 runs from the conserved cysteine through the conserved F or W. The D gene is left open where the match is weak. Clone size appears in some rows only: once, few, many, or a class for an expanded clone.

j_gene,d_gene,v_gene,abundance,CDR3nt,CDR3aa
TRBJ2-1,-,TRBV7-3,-,TGTGCCAGCAGCTTATCTACAGGCGAGCAGTTCTTC,CASSLSTGEQFF
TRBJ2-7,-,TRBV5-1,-,TGCGCCAGCAGCTTGGTGGCAGGGGACACCTACGAGCAGTACTTC,CASSLVAGDTYEQYF
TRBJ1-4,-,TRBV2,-,TGTGCCAGCAGTGGAGCGGCAGCCTCCCACGGGAAACTGTTTTTT,CASSGAAASHGKLFF
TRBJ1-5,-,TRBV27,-,TGTGCCAGCAGTTTATCGAGAGGCAATCAGCCCCAGCATTTT,CASSLSRGNQPQHF
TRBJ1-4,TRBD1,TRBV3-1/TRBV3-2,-,TGTGCCAGCAGCCCCCCAGGGGGGGAGGGTGAAAAACTGTTTTTT,CASSPPGGEGEKLFF
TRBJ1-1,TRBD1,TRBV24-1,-,TGTGCCACCAGTGGAACCCGACAGGGACGGGGCACTGAAGCTTTCTTT,CATSGTRQGRGTEAFF
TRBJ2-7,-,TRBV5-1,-,TGCGCCAGCAGCTTGGATCCGGCAAAGGTCTCCTACGAGCAGTACTTC,CASSLDPAKVSYEQYF
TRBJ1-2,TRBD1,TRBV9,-,TGTGCCAGCAGCCCACGTGTGGACAGGGCAGAAGGCTACACCTTC,CASSPRVDRAEGYTF
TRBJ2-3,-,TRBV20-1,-,TGCAGTGCTCTAAGGGGAGATACGCAGTATTTT,CSALRGDTQYF
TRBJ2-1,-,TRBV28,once,TGTGCCAGCAGTTTCGGTAGAAGGGGCCATGAGCAGTTCTTC,CASSFGRRGHEQFF
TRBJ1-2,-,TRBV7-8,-,TGTGCCAGCAGCTTAGTACGAGACATCCATGGAGGCTACACCTTC,CASSLVRDIHGGYTF